A selection of T cell receptor beta chains follows, all from one sample in a study of graft-versus-host responses after intestinal transplantation. Clones were sequenced by immunoSEQ multiplex PCR, and TCRdb holds only the in-frame ones, with some missing. The sample shows about 100,000 clones, over 75% of them seen only once. What these receptors recognize is not known. The sample in question was unstimulated CD4+ T cells sorted from spleen or lymph node cells, obtained before transplant. The receptor set was obtained from a human donor who was the organ donor for an intestinal transplant. Each CDR3 is given with its conserved first and last residue. The D gene is left open where the match is weak. The size field is filled for only some rows; it gives once, few, many or a size class.

D,J,V,size,DNA,CDR3
.,TRBJ1-2,TRBV5-6,.,TGTGCCAGCAGCCCTTGGGTCGGTCAGAGACTTATCAACTATGGCTACACCTTC,CASSPWVGQRLINYGYTF
.,TRBJ1-2,TRBV30,.,TGTGCCTGCCAACTCGGACCTAGCTACACCTTC,CACQLGPSYTF
.,TRBJ1-4,TRBV15,once,TGTGCCACCAGCGGATTTTGGGACGGCCTAAATGAAAAACTGTTTTTT,CATSGFWDGLNEKLFF
TRBD1,TRBJ2-2,TRBV11-3,.,TGTGCCAGCAGTCGGGACAGAGCTGCCTTCACCGGGGAGCTGTTTTTT,CASSRDRAAFTGELFF
.,TRBJ1-2,TRBV28,.,TGTGCCAGCACCCTTGTAAGGCAGAACTATGGCTACACCTTC,CASTLVRQNYGYTF
.,TRBJ1-1,TRBV19,few,TGTGCCAGTAGTACCTGGGGCAGGGAAAACACTGAAGCTTTCTTT,CASSTWGRENTEAFF
.,TRBJ1-1,TRBV27,.,TGTGCCAGCAGTTTATATGGTCTCACTGAAGCTTTCTTT,CASSLYGLTEAFF
.,TRBJ2-5,TRBV5-1,few,TGCGCCAGCAAAACTGGGGGATCCGGCTCTGAGACCCAGTACTTC,CASKTGGSGSETQYF
.,TRBJ1-2,TRBV6-1,once,TGTGCCAGCAGGGAGAACCAACTCGGCTACACCTTC,CASRENQLGYTF
TRBD2,TRBJ2-5,TRBV5-6,.,TGTGCCAGCAGCACCCTAGCGGGGCAAGAGACCCAGTACTTC,CASSTLAGQETQYF
TRBD1,TRBJ2-5,TRBV29-1,.,TGCAGCGTGGCCCGGGACAGAAGCCAAATGGAGACCCAGTACTTC,CSVARDRSQMETQYF
.,TRBJ2-2,TRBV11-3,.,TGTGCCAGCAGCCCCTCCGAGCTTAGCACCGGGGAGCTGTTTTTT,CASSPSELSTGELFF
.,TRBJ1-6,TRBV30,.,TGTGCCTGGAGCGGGGGGGCAAGCTCCTATAATTCACCCCTCCACTTT,CAWSGGASSYNSPLHF
.,TRBJ1-4,TRBV29-1,.,TGCAGCGTTGGTGACAGGATGCTAGGTGAAAAACTGTTTTTT,CSVGDRMLGEKLFF
TRBD1,TRBJ1-2,TRBV30,.,TGTGCCTGGAGTGTACTTACAGGGGGCAATGGCTACACCTTC,CAWSVLTGGNGYTF
.,TRBJ2-3,TRBV2,.,TGTGCCAGCAGTACCCGACGAGGCCTAGATACGCAGTATTTT,CASSTRRGLDTQYF
TRBD1,TRBJ2-7,TRBV6-1,.,TGTGCCAGCAGTGGACAGATAGCCGGGACAGGAGCCTACGAGCAGTACTTC,CASSGQIAGTGAYEQYF
TRBD1,TRBJ2-5,TRBV7-3,.,TGTGCCAGCAGCTTAGGGGGACAGGGGAGAGAGACCCAGTACTTC,CASSLGGQGRETQYF
.,TRBJ2-7,TRBV5-6,once,TGTGCCAGCAGCAAGGACAGTTACGAGCAGTACTTC,CASSKDSYEQYF
.,TRBJ1-1,TRBV28,.,TGTGCCAGCAGTTTATTGCGGGGGGCAACTGAAGCTTTCTTT,CASSLLRGATEAFF
.,TRBJ1-6,TRBV10-2,.,TGCGCCAGCAGTGGCAGGGGCTCCTATAATTCACCCCTCCACTTT,CASSGRGSYNSPLHF
.,TRBJ2-6,TRBV18,.,TGTGCCAGCTCGCATCCAGGAGCCTCTGGGGCCAACGTCCTGACTTTC,CASSHPGASGANVLTF
.,TRBJ1-1,TRBV19,few,TGTGCCAGTAGCCTATGGACAGTCGACACTGAAGCTTTCTTT,CASSLWTVDTEAFF
.,TRBJ1-2,TRBV18,.,TGTGCCAGCTCACCACTTGAGCGGGCGGGCTACACCTTC,CASSPLERAGYTF
TRBD1,TRBJ1-2,TRBV27,.,TGTGCCAGCAGACCTAGGACAGGATCTAACTATGGCTACACCTTC,CASRPRTGSNYGYTF
TRBD1,TRBJ2-3,TRBV7-9,few,TGTGCCAGCGGACAGGGGGCCGGCACAGATACGCAGTATTTT,CASGQGAGTDTQYF
TRBD1,TRBJ2-5,TRBV14,.,TGTGCCAGCAGCCAAGTGAGGACAGGGTTTGAGACCCAGTACTTC,CASSQVRTGFETQYF
TRBD2,TRBJ2-7,TRBV5-4,.,TGTGCCAGCAGCTTGGCCCTCGGACTAGCGGGGGACTCCTACGAGCAGTACTTC,CASSLALGLAGDSYEQYF